Listed below are T cell receptor beta chains from one sample, sequenced in a study of blood T cell repertoires in COVID-19. Profiling relied on immunoSEQ multiplex PCR, and the TCRdb table lists in-frame clones only, not all of them. The table records around 90,000 clones, over 80% of them present only once. Sequenced material: peripheral blood. The receptors come from a woman aged 70-85 years with active or convalescent COVID-19. Both conserved end residues are part of each CDR3. A D gene is named only where the DNA matches it firmly. Clone size appears in some rows only: once, few, many, or a class for an expanded clone.

d_gene | abundance | j_gene | v_gene | CDR3nt | CDR3aa
TRBD1 | - | TRBJ1-6 | TRBV27 | TGTGCCAGCAGTTTATTGGGCGGGACAGCAAATTCACCCCTCCACTTT | CASSLLGGTANSPLHF
- | - | TRBJ2-7 | TRBV2 | TGTGCCACCCGGGGTCTGAGCTCCTACGAGCAGTACTTC | CATRGLSSYEQYF
TRBD1 | - | TRBJ2-1 | TRBV28 | TGTGCCAGCAGACCACTAGTAGGGACAGGGGGAAATGAGCAGTTCTTC | CASRPLVGTGGNEQFF
- | - | TRBJ2-2 | TRBV3-1/TRBV3-2 | TGTGCCAGCAGCCAAGACGTTGTAACCGGGGAGCTGTTTTTT | CASSQDVVTGELFF
- | once | TRBJ1-3 | TRBV6-5 | TGTGCCAGCAGTAAGGGGTCCTCCGGAAACACCATATATTTT | CASSKGSSGNTIYF
TRBD1 | - | TRBJ1-3 | TRBV5-1 | TGCGCCAGCAGCCCTGGGACAGGGGTTGGAAACACCATATATTTT | CASSPGTGVGNTIYF
- | - | TRBJ2-5 | TRBV10-3 | TGTGCCATCTCAGGTGGAGGAGAGACCCAGTACTTC | CAISGGGETQYF
- | - | TRBJ1-4 | TRBV5-5 | TGTGCCAGCAGCTTGGCCTTGGGGTGGGGCAATGAAAAACTGTTTTTT | CASSLALGWGNEKLFF
TRBD1 | - | TRBJ2-1 | TRBV5-1 | TGCGCCAGCAGCGACCGGGACAGGGGCAATGAGCAGTTCTTC | CASSDRDRGNEQFF
- | - | TRBJ2-5 | TRBV5-1 | TGCGCCAGCAGCTTGGGGCTTTTGGTAGGGGCCCAAGAGACCCAGTACTTC | CASSLGLLVGAQETQYF
- | - | TRBJ1-2 | TRBV6-5 | TGTGCCAGCAGGGACCGGACAAAGAACTATGGCTACACCTTC | CASRDRTKNYGYTF
- | - | TRBJ1-1 | TRBV7-9 | TGTGCCAGCAGCTTAGGGGAGACTGAAGCTTTCTTT | CASSLGETEAFF
TRBD1 | - | TRBJ2-7 | TRBV10-3 | TGTGCCATCAGCCCCTCCCCGGGACAGTCTTACGAGCAGTACTTC | CAISPSPGQSYEQYF
- | - | TRBJ1-1 | TRBV19 | TGTGCCAGTAGTATAGGGGGCGCCGGCACTGAAGCTTTCTTT | CASSIGGAGTEAFF
TRBD2 | - | TRBJ2-2 | TRBV28 | TGTGCCAGCAGGATAGCGGGCCGGGGGACCGGGGAGCTGTTTTTT | CASRIAGRGTGELFF
- | - | TRBJ1-5 | TRBV19 | TGTGCCAGTAAGTCGGACAGAAAAAACAATCAGCCCCAGCATTTT | CASKSDRKNNQPQHF
TRBD1 | - | TRBJ1-4 | TRBV6-5 | TGTGCCAGCGGGACAGGGGTAATTAGGGAAAAACTGTTTTTT | CASGTGVIREKLFF
TRBD1 | - | TRBJ2-7 | TRBV5-1 | TGCGCCAGCAGCCTACAGGGGGCTTCGTACGAGCAGTACTTC | CASSLQGASYEQYF
- | - | TRBJ1-1 | TRBV28 | TGTGCCAGTTTTTCGCGGGAGAACACTGAAGCTTTCTTT | CASFSRENTEAFF
- | - | TRBJ2-3 | TRBV4-1 | TGCGCCAGCAGCCAATCACTACACCGGGATACGCAGTATTTT | CASSQSLHRDTQYF
- | - | TRBJ1-2 | TRBV5-1 | TGCGCCAGCAGCTTGCGACAGGCCAACTCGGGTGGCTACACCTTC | CASSLRQANSGGYTF
TRBD1 | once | TRBJ1-2 | TRBV6-5 | TGTGCCAGCAGTCGCGGGACAGCGTATGGCTACACCTTC | CASSRGTAYGYTF
TRBD1 | few | TRBJ1-1 | TRBV3-1/TRBV3-2 | TGTGCCAGCAGCCCACGGACAGGGCTGTTCACTGAAGCTTTCTTT | CASSPRTGLFTEAFF
TRBD2 | - | TRBJ2-3 | TRBV5-1 | TGCGCCAGCAGCTTCGGGGGGGTGCGCACAGATACGCAGTATTTT | CASSFGGVRTDTQYF
TRBD2 | - | TRBJ2-1 | TRBV5-1 | TGCGCCAGCAGCTTGGGGTCCAGCGGGGGGTTGAATGAGCAGTTCTTC | CASSLGSSGGLNEQFF
TRBD1 | - | TRBJ2-3 | TRBV3-1/TRBV3-2 | TGTGCCAGCAGCCAAAGGGGGCTGGCGGAGCGGCCCCCACCGCAGTATTTT | CASSQRGLAERPPPQYF
- | - | TRBJ2-7 | TRBV25-1 | TGTGCCAGCAGTTATGCAGGGCCCCGTGGCGAGCAGTACTTC | CASSYAGPRGEQYF
TRBD2 | - | TRBJ2-5 | TRBV3-1/TRBV3-2 | TGTGCCAGCAGCCTAAGGACTAGCGGGCAAAAAGAGACCCAGTACTTC | CASSLRTSGQKETQYF
- | - | TRBJ2-3 | TRBV25-1 | TGTGCCAGCAGGGCGCCCGGGGATACGCAGTATTTT | CASRAPGDTQYF
TRBD1 | - | TRBJ1-1 | TRBV11-2 | TGTGCCAGCAGGTGGGGGACAGGGGCTGAAGCTTTCTTT | CASRWGTGAEAFF
TRBD1 | - | TRBJ2-1 | TRBV7-2 | TGTGCCAGCAGCTTAGAGGACAGGGGCTTCGATGAGCAGTTCTTC | CASSLEDRGFDEQFF
- | - | TRBJ2-3 | TRBV4-1 | TGCGCCAGCAGCCCTCAGGCCGTGGGGAGGGGGGGAGATACGCAGTATTTT | CASSPQAVGRGGDTQYF
- | once | TRBJ1-6 | TRBV5-3 | TGTGCCAGAAGCGGCGGGTCGGTTTTCACCCTCCACTTT | CARSGGSVFTLHF
TRBD1 | - | TRBJ2-1 | TRBV4-1 | TGCGCCAGCAGCCAATCGCGGACAGGGGGATTAGATGAGCAGTTCTTC | CASSQSRTGGLDEQFF
TRBD1 | - | TRBJ1-2 | TRBV6-5 | TGTGCCAGCAGTTACTCGAAAGGGACAGGGGTGTCTGGCTACACCTTC | CASSYSKGTGVSGYTF
TRBD2 | - | TRBJ2-1 | TRBV19 | TGTGCCAGTAGTAGCGGGGGGGCAATCGGGAATGAGCAGTTCTTC | CASSSGGAIGNEQFF
- | - | TRBJ1-2 | TRBV5-1 | TGCGCCAGCAGCTTGGGACCAGGGGCTGGCTACACCTTC | CASSLGPGAGYTF
- | - | TRBJ2-2 | TRBV5-1 | TGCGCCAGCAGCTTGGGCGGAACCGGGGAGCTGTTTTTT | CASSLGGTGELFF
- | - | TRBJ2-5 | TRBV5-1 | TGCGCCAGCAGCTCAACGGACCGCCGGACTGAGACCCAGTACTTC | CASSSTDRRTETQYF
TRBD1 | - | TRBJ2-3 | TRBV5-1 | TGCGCCAGCAGCCCCGACAGGGTGGACACAGATACGCAGTATTTT | CASSPDRVDTDTQYF
- | many | TRBJ1-1 | TRBV18 | TGTGCCAGCTCACCAAACCTGGGGCAGAACACTGAAGCTTTCTTT | CASSPNLGQNTEAFF
TRBD2 | - | TRBJ2-7 | TRBV13 | TGTGCCAGCAGCGGGCGGGGGACCAGCTCCTACGAGCAGTACTTC | CASSGRGTSSYEQYF
- | - | TRBJ1-3 | TRBV27 | TGTGCCAGCAGTCTGCAGGGTACCTCTGGAAACACCATATATTTT | CASSLQGTSGNTIYF
- | - | TRBJ1-4 | TRBV3-1/TRBV3-2 | TGTGCCAGCAGCCAAGATCTGGCAGGGGATGAAAAACTGTTTTTT | CASSQDLAGDEKLFF
TRBD1 | - | TRBJ1-1 | TRBV11-2 | TGTGCCAGCAGCACCGACAGGGTAGGCACTGAAGCTTTCTTT | CASSTDRVGTEAFF
TRBD1 | - | TRBJ1-1 | TRBV11-2 | TGTGCCAGCACCTTTTCAGGGGGAGAAGCTTTCTTT | CASTFSGGEAFF
TRBD2 | - | TRBJ2-1 | TRBV4-2 | TGTGCCAGCAGCCAAAGGCAGCGGGGGGGCCCCGATGAGCAGTTCTTC | CASSQRQRGGPDEQFF
TRBD2 | - | TRBJ2-1 | TRBV10-1 | TGCGCCAGCAGCATCACTAGCGGGGGCACGGATGAGCAGTTCTTC | CASSITSGGTDEQFF
- | - | TRBJ2-7 | TRBV15 | TGTGCCACCAGCAGAGAAGGCGGAAGCTCCTACGAGCAGTACTTC | CATSREGGSSYEQYF
- | - | TRBJ2-5 | TRBV5-4 | TGTGCCAGCAGCTTGGAAGGGCGGGGCGGGGACGAAGAGACCCAGTACTTC | CASSLEGRGGDEETQYF
- | - | TRBJ1-6 | TRBV6-2/TRBV6-3 | TGTGCCAGCAGTTACGTGACTAACCCGGCACCCCTCCACTTT | CASSYVTNPAPLHF
- | - | TRBJ1-1 | TRBV19 | TGTGCCAGTAGTGCTATGGTGGGGGCAAGAACTGAAGCTTTCTTT | CASSAMVGARTEAFF
- | once | TRBJ2-1 | TRBV7-8 | TGTGCCAGCAGCTTTCTGTCACCCCAGGATGAGCAGTTCTTC | CASSFLSPQDEQFF
TRBD1 | - | TRBJ1-4 | TRBV5-1 | TGCGCCAGCAGCAAAGGGACAGGGGGCGTCAATGTCGAAAAACTGTTTTTT | CASSKGTGGVNVEKLFF
- | - | TRBJ1-1 | TRBV28 | TGTGCCAGCAGTAGCCAGGTGGGGGGGCGATTGGGCACTGAAGCTTTCTTT | CASSSQVGGRLGTEAFF
- | - | TRBJ1-3 | TRBV15 | TGTGCCACCAGCAGAGATATTGGGGCATCTGGAAACACCATATATTTT | CATSRDIGASGNTIYF
TRBD1 | - | TRBJ1-1 | TRBV2 | TGTGCCAGCAGCGACAGGGTGACTGAAGCTTTCTTT | CASSDRVTEAFF
- | - | TRBJ2-7 | TRBV5-5 | TGTGCCAGCAGGAGGATGGGGGGTTCCTACGAGCAGTACTTC | CASRRMGGSYEQYF
TRBD2 | - | TRBJ2-1 | TRBV27 | TGTGCCAGCAGTTTTTGGGGGGGTTCTCGGTTCTTC | CASSFWGGSRFF